This T cell receptor beta chain was documented in a study of PD-L1 blockade in urothelial cancer. On the study more broadly: From about 2014, patients received atezolizumab, given as 1,200 mg intravenously every 3 weeks. Analysis of the blood was performed 3 weeks (second dose) and 6 weeks after treatment start.

TCRdb keeps only in-frame clones here, not all; method: immunoSEQ multiplex PCR. Of about 41,000 clones in the sample, around 83% are singletons; the top ten hold roughly 2.5%. Time point given: peripheral blood 6 weeks after treatment start. V was pared by 0 bases and J by 3 bases, with 8 bases between. The CDR3 loop spans 14 amino acids. Germline CDR1 is SGHNT and CDR2 is YYREEE (reference sequence). Sequencing was performed on PBMCs, taken around atezolizumab (anti-PD-L1) treatment. The genes are TRBV5-4 and TRBJ2-3; no clear D gene. The sequence came from a man aged 65-85 years with urothelial cancer. CDR3 in amino acids: CASSLGSATDTQYF. CDR3 bases: TGTGCCAGCAGCTTGGGGAGCGCAACAGATACGCAGTATTTT.